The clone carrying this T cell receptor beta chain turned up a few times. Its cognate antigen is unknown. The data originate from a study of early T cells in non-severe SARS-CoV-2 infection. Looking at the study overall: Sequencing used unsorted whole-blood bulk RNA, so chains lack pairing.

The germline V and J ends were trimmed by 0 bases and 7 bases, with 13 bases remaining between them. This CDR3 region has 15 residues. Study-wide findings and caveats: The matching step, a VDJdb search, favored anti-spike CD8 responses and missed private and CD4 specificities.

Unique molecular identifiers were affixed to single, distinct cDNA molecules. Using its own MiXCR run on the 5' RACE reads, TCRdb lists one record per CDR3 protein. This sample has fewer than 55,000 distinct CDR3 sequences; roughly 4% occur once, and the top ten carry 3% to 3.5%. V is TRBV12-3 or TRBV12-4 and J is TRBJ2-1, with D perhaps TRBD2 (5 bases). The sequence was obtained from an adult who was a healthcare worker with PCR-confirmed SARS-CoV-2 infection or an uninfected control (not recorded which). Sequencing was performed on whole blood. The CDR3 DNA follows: TGTGCCAGCAGTTTAGCAGGAGGCATGTTGAATGAGCAGTTCTTC. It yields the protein CASSLAGGMLNEQFF.